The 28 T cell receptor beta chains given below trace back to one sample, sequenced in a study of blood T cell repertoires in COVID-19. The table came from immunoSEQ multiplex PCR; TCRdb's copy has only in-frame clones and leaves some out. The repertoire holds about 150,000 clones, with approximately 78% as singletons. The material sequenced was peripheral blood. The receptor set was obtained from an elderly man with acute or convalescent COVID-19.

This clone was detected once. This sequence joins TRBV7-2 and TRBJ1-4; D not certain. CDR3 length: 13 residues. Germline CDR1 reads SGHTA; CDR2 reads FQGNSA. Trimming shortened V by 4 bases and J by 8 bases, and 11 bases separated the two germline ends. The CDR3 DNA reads TGTGCCAGCAGCTCCACTTACGGGGAAAAACTGTTTTTT. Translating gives CASSSTYGEKLFF.

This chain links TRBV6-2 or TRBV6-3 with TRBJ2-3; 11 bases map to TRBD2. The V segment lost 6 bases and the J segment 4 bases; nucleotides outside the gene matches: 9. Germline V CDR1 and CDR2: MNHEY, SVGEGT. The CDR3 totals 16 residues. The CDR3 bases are TGTGCCAGCAGCCCAACTAGCGGGGGACGGGCAGATACGCAGTATTTT. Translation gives CASSPTSGGRADTQYF.

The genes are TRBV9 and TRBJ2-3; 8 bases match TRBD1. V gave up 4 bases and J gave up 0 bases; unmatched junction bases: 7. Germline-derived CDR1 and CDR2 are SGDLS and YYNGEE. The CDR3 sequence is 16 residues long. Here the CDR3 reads CASSFRQGLSTDTQYF. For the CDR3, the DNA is TGTGCCAGCAGCTTTCGACAGGGGCTGAGCACAGATACGCAGTATTTT.

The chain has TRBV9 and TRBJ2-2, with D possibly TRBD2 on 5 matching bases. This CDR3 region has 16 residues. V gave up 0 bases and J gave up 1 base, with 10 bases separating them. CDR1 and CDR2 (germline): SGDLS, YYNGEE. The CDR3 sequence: CASSVESGLNTGELFF. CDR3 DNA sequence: TGTGCCAGCAGCGTAGAATCAGGACTGAACACCGGGGAGCTGTTTTTT.

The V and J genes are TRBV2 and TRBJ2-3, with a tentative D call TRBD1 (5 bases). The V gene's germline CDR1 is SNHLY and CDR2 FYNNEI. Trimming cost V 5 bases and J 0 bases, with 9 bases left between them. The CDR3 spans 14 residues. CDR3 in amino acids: CASSPRQSTDTQYF. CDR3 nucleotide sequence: TGTGCCAGCAGTCCAAGACAGAGCACAGATACGCAGTATTTT.

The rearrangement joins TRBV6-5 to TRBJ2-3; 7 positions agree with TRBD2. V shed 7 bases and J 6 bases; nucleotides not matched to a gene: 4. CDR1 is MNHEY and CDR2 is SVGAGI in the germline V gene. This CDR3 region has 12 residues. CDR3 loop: CASNQGGDTQYF. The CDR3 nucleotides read TGTGCCAGCAACCAGGGAGGGGATACGCAGTATTTT.

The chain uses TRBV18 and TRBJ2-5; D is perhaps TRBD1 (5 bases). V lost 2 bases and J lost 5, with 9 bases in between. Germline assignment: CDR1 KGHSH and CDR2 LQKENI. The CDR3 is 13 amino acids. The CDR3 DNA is TGTGCCAGCTCACCAAGGGGCTTGGAGACCCAGTACTTC. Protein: CASSPRGLETQYF.

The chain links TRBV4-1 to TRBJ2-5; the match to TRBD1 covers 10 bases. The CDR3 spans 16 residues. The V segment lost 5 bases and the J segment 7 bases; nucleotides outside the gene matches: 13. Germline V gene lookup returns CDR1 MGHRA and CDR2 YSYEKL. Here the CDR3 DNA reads TGCGCCAGCAGCTCTACCGGGACAGGGGCTTCGGGGACCCAGTACTTC. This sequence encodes CASSSTGTGASGTQYF.

CDR3 DNA: TGTGCCATCAGTGAGTGGGGACAGGGTGATGAAAAACTGTTTTTT. Its protein is CAISEWGQGDEKLFF. V is TRBV10-3 and J is TRBJ1-4; 9 nucleotides align to TRBD1. Germline CDR1 reads ENHRY; CDR2 reads SYGVKD. The CDR3 is 15 residues long. Trimming cost V 1 base and J 6 bases; bases outside gene matches: 3.

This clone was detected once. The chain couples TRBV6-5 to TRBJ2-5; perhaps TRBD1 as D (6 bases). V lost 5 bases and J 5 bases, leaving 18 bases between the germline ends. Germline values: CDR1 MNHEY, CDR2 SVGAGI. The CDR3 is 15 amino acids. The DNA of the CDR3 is TGTGCCAGCAGTCCCGGACAGAAATTAGGGGAGACCCAGTACTTC. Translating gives CASSPGQKLGETQYF.

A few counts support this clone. The CDR3 nucleotides read TGCAGCGTTGAAGGGGCAGGGGTCAACACTGAAGCTTTCTTT. This translates into CSVEGAGVNTEAFF. The rearrangement uses TRBV29-1 and TRBJ1-1; a weak D match, TRBD1 (6 bases). Germline V gene sequence: CDR1 SQVTM, CDR2 ANQGSEA. V lost 1 base and J 2 bases, leaving 11 bases between the germline ends. The CDR3 has 14 residues. The variable domain in full, completed from reference TRBV29-1 and TRBJ1-1, reads SAVISQKPSRDICQRGTSLTIQCQVDSQVTMMFWYRQQPGQSLTLIATANQGSEATYESGFVIDKFPISRPNLTFSTLTVSNMSPEDSSIYLCSVEGAGVNTEAFFGQGTRLTVV.

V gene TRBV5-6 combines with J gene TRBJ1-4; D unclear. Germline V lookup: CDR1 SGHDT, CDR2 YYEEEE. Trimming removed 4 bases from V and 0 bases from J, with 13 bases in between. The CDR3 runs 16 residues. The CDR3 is CASSTRRTATNEKLFF. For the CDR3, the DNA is TGTGCCAGCAGCACTAGACGGACCGCAACTAATGAAAAACTGTTTTTT.

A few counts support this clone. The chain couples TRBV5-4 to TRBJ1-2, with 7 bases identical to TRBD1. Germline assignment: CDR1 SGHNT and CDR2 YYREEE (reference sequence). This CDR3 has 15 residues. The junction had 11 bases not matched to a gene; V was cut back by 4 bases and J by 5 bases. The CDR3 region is CASSLGGGSGYGYTF. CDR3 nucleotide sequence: TGTGCCAGCAGCCTCGGAGGGGGCTCTGGGTATGGCTACACCTTC. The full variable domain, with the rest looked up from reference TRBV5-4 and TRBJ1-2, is ETGVTQSPTHLIKTRGQQVTLRCSSQSGHNTVSWYQQALGQGPQFIFQYYREEENGRGNFPPRFSGLQFPNYSSELNVNALELDDSALYLCASSLGGGSGYGYTFGSGTRLTVV.

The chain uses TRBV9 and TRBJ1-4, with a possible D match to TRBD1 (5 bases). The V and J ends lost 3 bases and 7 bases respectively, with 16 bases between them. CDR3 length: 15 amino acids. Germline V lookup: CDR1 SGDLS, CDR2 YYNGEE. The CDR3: CASSAGTAGVEKLFF. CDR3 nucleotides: TGTGCCAGCAGCGCCGGGACGGCGGGGGTTGAAAAACTGTTTTTT.

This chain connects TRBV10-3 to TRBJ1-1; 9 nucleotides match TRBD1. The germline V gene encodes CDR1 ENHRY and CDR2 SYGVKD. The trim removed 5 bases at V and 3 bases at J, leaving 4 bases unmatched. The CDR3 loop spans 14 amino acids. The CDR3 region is CAISTTGGHTEAFF. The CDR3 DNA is TGTGCCATCAGTACAACAGGGGGCCACACTGAAGCTTTCTTT.

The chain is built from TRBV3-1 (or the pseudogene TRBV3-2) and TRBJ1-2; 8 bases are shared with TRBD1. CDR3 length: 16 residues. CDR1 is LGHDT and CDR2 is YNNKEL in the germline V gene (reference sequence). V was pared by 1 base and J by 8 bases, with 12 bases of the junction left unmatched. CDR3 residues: CASSQGLGQVGGGYTF. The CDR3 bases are TGTGCCAGCAGCCAAGGGTTGGGACAGGTCGGAGGAGGCTACACCTTC.

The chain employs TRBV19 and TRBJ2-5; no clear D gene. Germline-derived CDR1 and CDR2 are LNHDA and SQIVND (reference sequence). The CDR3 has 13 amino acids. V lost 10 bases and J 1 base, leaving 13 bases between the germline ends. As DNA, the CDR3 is TGTGCCACCGCCGGGTGGTTCCAAGAGACCCAGTACTTC. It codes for CATAGWFQETQYF.

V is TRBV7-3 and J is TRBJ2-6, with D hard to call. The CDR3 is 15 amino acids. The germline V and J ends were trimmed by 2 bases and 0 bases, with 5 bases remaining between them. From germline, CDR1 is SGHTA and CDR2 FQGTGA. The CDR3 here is CASSLSRSGANVLTF. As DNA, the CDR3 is TGTGCCAGCAGCTTATCCCGCTCTGGGGCCAACGTCCTGACTTTC.

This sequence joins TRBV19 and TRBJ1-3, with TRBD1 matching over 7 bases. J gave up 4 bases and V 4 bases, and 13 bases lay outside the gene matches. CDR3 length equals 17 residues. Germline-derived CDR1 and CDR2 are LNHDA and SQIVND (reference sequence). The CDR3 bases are TGTGCCAGTAGTACGCGGGACAGCGGGTTCTCCGGAAACACCATATATTTT. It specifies CASSTRDSGFSGNTIYF.

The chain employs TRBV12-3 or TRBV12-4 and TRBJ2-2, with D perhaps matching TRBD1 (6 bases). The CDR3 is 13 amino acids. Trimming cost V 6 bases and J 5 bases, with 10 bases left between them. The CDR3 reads CASSGQTTGELFF. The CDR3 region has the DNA TGTGCCAGCAGCGGACAGACAACCGGGGAGCTGTTTTTT.

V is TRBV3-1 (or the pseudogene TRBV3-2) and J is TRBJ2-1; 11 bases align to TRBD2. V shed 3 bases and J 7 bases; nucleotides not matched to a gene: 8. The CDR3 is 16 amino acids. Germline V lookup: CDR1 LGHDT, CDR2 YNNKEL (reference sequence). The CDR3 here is CASSQGSSGGLNEQFF. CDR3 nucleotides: TGTGCCAGCAGCCAGGGTTCTAGCGGGGGGTTGAATGAGCAGTTCTTC.

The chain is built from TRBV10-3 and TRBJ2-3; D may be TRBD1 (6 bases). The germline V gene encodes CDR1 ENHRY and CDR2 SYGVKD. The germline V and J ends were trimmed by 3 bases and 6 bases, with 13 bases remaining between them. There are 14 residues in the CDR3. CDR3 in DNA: TGTGCCATCAGTGAACAGGGACCCGCGGATACGCAGTATTTT. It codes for CAISEQGPADTQYF.

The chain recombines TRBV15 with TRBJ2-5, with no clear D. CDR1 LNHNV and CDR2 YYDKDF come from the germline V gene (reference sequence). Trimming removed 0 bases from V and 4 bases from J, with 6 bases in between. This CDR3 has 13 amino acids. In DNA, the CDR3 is TGTGCCACCAGCAGAGATCAGGTAGAGACCCAGTACTTC. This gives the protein CATSRDQVETQYF.

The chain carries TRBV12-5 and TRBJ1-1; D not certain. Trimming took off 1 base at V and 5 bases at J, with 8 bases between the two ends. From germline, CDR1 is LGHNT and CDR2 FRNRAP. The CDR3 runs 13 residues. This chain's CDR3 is CASGLEPGTEAFF. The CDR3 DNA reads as TGTGCTAGTGGTTTGGAACCGGGAACTGAAGCTTTCTTT.

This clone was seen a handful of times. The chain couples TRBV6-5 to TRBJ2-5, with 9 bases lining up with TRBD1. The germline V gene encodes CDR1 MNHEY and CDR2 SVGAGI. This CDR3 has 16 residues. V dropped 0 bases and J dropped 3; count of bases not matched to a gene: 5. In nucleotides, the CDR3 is TGTGCCAGCAGTTACTCCCTGGGGGACAGGGAAGAGACCCAGTACTTC. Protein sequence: CASSYSLGDREETQYF.

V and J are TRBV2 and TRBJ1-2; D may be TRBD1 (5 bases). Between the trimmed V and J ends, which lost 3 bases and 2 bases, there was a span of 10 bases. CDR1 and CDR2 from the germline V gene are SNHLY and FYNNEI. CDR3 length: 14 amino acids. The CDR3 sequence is CASSDQGWNYGYTF. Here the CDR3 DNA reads TGTGCCAGCAGTGATCAGGGATGGAACTATGGCTACACCTTC.

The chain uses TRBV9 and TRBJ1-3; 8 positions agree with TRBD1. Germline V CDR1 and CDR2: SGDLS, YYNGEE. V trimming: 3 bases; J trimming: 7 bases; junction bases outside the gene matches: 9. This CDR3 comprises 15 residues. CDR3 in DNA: TGTGCCAGCAGCGCTACCTCAGGGGGCGAGAACACCATATATTTT. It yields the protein CASSATSGGENTIYF.

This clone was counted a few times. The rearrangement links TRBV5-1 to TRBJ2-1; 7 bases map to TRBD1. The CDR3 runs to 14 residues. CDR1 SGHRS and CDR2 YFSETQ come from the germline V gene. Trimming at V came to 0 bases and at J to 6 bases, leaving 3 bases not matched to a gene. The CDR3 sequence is CASSLAAGGNEQFF. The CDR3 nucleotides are TGCGCCAGCAGCTTGGCGGCAGGGGGCAATGAGCAGTTCTTC.